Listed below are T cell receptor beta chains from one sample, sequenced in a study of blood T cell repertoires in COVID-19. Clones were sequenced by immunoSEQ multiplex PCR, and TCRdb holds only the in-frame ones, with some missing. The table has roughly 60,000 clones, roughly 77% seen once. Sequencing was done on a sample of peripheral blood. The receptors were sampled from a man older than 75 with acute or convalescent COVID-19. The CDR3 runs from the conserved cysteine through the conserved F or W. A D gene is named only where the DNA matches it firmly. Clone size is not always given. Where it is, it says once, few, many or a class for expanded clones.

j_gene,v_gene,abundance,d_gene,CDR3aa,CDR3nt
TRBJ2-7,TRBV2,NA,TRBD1,CASRPGTGGYYEQYF,TGTGCCAGCAGACCCGGGACAGGGGGTTACTACGAGCAGTACTTC
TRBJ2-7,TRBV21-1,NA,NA,CASSNSPGGLSSYEQYF,TGTGCCAGCAGCAATTCCCCGGGGGGTCTGAGCTCCTACGAGCAGTACTTC
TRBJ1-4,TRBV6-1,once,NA,CASSEASEKLFF,TGTGCCAGCAGTGAGGCTTCGGAAAAACTGTTTTTT
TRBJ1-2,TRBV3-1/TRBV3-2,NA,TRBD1,CASSQAMDRAYGYTF,TGTGCCAGCAGCCAGGCTATGGACAGGGCCTATGGCTACACCTTC
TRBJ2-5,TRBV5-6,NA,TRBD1,CATGTAQETQYF,TGTGCCACCGGGACAGCTCAAGAGACCCAGTACTTC
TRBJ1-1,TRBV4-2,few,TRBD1,CASSQNTVGPDRARGTEAFF,TGTGCCAGCAGCCAGAATACTGTAGGCCCGGACAGGGCGAGGGGCACTGAAGCTTTCTTT
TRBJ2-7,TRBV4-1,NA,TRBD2,CASSPGGSSYEQYF,TGCGCCAGCAGCCCCGGGGGGTCCTCCTACGAGCAGTACTTC
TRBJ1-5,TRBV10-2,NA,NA,CASSPGHTGRSNQPQHF,TGCGCCAGTTCACCGGGACATACAGGTAGAAGCAATCAGCCCCAGCATTTT
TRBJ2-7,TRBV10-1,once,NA,CASSDTGKTYEQYF,TGCGCCAGCAGTGATACAGGAAAAACCTACGAGCAGTACTTC
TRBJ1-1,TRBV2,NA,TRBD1,CASSQTGGRTEAFF,TGTGCCAGCAGTCAAACAGGGGGCCGGACTGAAGCTTTCTTT
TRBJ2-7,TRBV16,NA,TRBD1,CASSHLVGQAGEQYF,TGTGCCAGCAGCCACCTGGTTGGACAGGCAGGCGAGCAGTACTTC
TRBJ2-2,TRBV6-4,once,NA,CASSVEGDTGELFF,TGTGCCAGCAGTGTCGAAGGGGACACCGGGGAGCTGTTTTTT
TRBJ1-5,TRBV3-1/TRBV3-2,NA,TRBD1,CASSQSFRDSYQPQHF,TGTGCCAGCAGCCAATCCTTCCGGGACAGTTATCAGCCCCAGCATTTT
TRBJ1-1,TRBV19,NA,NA,CASKLRAEDTEAFF,TGTGCCAGTAAACTTAGAGCGGAAGACACTGAAGCTTTCTTT
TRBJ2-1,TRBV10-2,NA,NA,CASSAGGSGRNEQFF,TGCGCCAGCAGTGCCGGGGGATCTGGACGTAATGAGCAGTTCTTC
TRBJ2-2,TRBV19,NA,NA,CASKTGRTNTGELFF,TGTGCCAGTAAGACAGGCCGCACGAACACCGGGGAGCTGTTTTTT
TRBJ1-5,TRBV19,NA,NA,CASSIVRNSNQPQHF,TGTGCCAGTAGTATAGTCAGAAATAGCAATCAGCCCCAGCATTTT